This T cell receptor beta chain was found in a study of cytomegalovirus exposure and HLA in healthy donors. Findings of the study overall: Analyses of presence and absence presupposed an approximately uniform sequencing depth across donors.

In regard to this clone: Its specificity is not known. This likely comes from a read error, as the CDR3 has no conserved phenylalanine or tryptophan at its end. The DNA is omitted, as the CDR3 cannot be located on it reliably, and the CDR3 follows TCRdb's listing.

The length of the CDR3 is 12 amino acids, counting both ends. The germline V gene has CDR1 MDHEN and CDR2 SYDVKM. A multiplex PCR was run with 60 Vbeta primers and 13 Jbeta primers. Using immunoSEQ multiplex PCR, the repertoire was profiled, and TCRdb retains in-frame clones only, with some absent. The top ten hold around 1.4% of the sample, which has some 160,000 clones, approximately 82% seen once. V and J are TRBV28 and TRBJ2-7; the table assigns TRBD1, which was not confirmed against the DNA. This clonotype originated in a male donor in good health and CMV-seronegative. Sequencing was done on a sample of PBMCs. CDR3: CASSRRRQAILI.